Presented here are 18 T cell receptor beta chains from one specimen sequenced in a study of CD4+ T cells in melanoma. The table came from immunoSEQ multiplex PCR; TCRdb's copy has only in-frame clones and leaves some out. This table holds around 13,000 clones, around 68% found once. The sequencing sample was made of cells from a culture (not recorded whether cultured in vitro). All receptors derive from a human donor with melanoma.

The gene calls are TRBV29-1 and TRBJ1-2, with 7 bases that match TRBD1. J gave up 5 bases and V 3 bases, and 6 bases lay outside the gene matches. The CDR3 is 13 residues long. CDR1 SQVTM and CDR2 ANQGSEA come from the germline V gene. The CDR3 DNA reads TGCAGCGTTGAGAGGGGGCTCGGGTATGGCTACACCTTC. The encoded protein is CSVERGLGYGYTF.

This clone was seen a single time. The V and J genes are TRBV7-2 and TRBJ1-5, with a tentative D call TRBD1 (5 bases). The V and J ends lost 5 bases and 6 bases respectively, with 14 bases between them. This CDR3 region has 14 residues. From germline, CDR1 is SGHTA and CDR2 FQGNSA. The CDR3 nucleotides read TGTGCCAGCAGCCGAGGCGGGGCTGGTCAGCCCCAGCATTTT. Its protein is CASSRGGAGQPQHF.

The V gene is TRBV18, the J gene TRBJ2-3, with D possibly being TRBD2 (5 bases). CDR1 is KGHSH and CDR2 is LQKENI in the germline V gene. The CDR3 extends over 14 amino acids. The ends were cut back, 3 bases at V and 7 bases at J, with 14 bases in the middle. The CDR3 is CASSPTERGYTQYF. The CDR3 bases are TGTGCCAGCTCACCCACAGAACGGGGATATACGCAGTATTTT.

This clone was detected only a few times. The rearrangement uses TRBV18 and TRBJ1-2; D is unresolved. Germline V gives CDR1 KGHSH, CDR2 LQKENI. Trimming stripped 2 bases from V and 0 bases from J, with 13 bases between. The CDR3 is 16 residues long. The CDR3 DNA follows: TGTGCCAGCTCACCATCAATAGTGCGAGCTAACTATGGCTACACCTTC. Its protein is CASSPSIVRANYGYTF. Full variable domain (outside the CDR3, taken from reference TRBV18 and TRBJ1-2): NAGVMQNPRHLVRRRGQEARLRCSPMKGHSHVYWYRQLPEEGLKFMVYLQKENIIDESGMPKERFSAEFPKEGPSILRIQQVVRGDSAAYFCASSPSIVRANYGYTFGSGTRLTVV.

The chain combines TRBV5-1 with TRBJ1-1; D is unresolved. CDR1 is SGHRS and CDR2 is YFSETQ in the germline V gene. V was clipped by 2 bases and J by 1 base, with 6 bases between them. CDR3 length: 13 residues. The CDR3 spells CASSFEGNTEAFF. CDR3 in DNA: TGCGCCAGCAGCTTTGAGGGGAACACTGAAGCTTTCTTT.

The V and J genes are TRBV11-2 and TRBJ2-1; D unclear. Trimming took off 1 base at V and 1 base at J, with 5 bases between the two ends. Germline CDR1 and CDR2: SGHAT and FQNNGV. CDR3 length equals 14 residues. The CDR3 loop reads CASSLARSYNEQFF. CDR3 nucleotide sequence: TGTGCCAGCAGCTTAGCCCGGTCCTACAATGAGCAGTTCTTC.

The chain uses TRBV5-1 and TRBJ2-7; TRBD1 aligns across 9 bases. CDR3 length: 14 amino acids. The V and J ends lost 3 bases and 6 bases, in that order; junction bases with no gene match: 7. Germline V gene sequence: CDR1 SGHRS, CDR2 YFSETQ. CDR3 nucleotides: TGCGCCAGCAGCTGGGGACAGGGAGGAGGCGAGCAGTACTTC. Residues: CASSWGQGGGEQYF.

This chain connects TRBV19 to TRBJ1-5, with TRBD1 matching over 7 bases. V was pared by 7 bases and J by 4 bases, with 7 bases of the junction left unmatched. This CDR3 comprises 14 residues. CDR1 is LNHDA and CDR2 is SQIVND in the germline V gene (reference sequence). The CDR3 DNA is TGTGCCAGTACCCTCAGGGGGGCGAATCAGCCCCAGCATTTT. Its translation: CASTLRGANQPQHF.

This chain uses TRBV29-1 with TRBJ2-1; TRBD2 aligns across 9 bases. The CDR3 covers 17 residues. Looked up from germline, CDR1 is SQVTM and CDR2 is ANQGSEA. Germline trimming cut 0 bases from V and 1 base from J; bases unmatched to any gene: 7. CDR3 loop: CSVEDYGRGGSYNEQFF. CDR3 bases: TGCAGCGTTGAAGATTATGGGCGGGGGGGGTCCTACAATGAGCAGTTCTTC.

V gene TRBV18 combines with J gene TRBJ2-3; TRBD1 aligns across 9 bases. V lost 5 bases, J lost 5 bases, and 8 bases stayed unmatched. Looked up from germline, CDR1 is KGHSH and CDR2 is LQKENI. The CDR3 has 15 residues. CDR3 nucleotides: TGTGCCAGCTCAGGTTCCGGGACAGGGAGAGATACGCAGTATTTT. Translating gives CASSGSGTGRDTQYF. The full variable domain, its missing parts supplied by reference TRBV18 and TRBJ2-3, is NAGVMQNPRHLVRRRGQEARLRCSPMKGHSHVYWYRQLPEEGLKFMVYLQKENIIDESGMPKERFSAEFPKEGPSILRIQQVVRGDSAAYFCASSGSGTGRDTQYFGPGTRLTVL.

The chain has TRBV4-2 and TRBJ1-1; a possible D gene is TRBD1 (6 bases). Germline-derived CDR1 and CDR2 are LGHNA and YNFKEQ. The CDR3 totals 17 residues. The V end was cut by 5 bases, the J end by 3 bases, with 22 bases between. CDR3: CASSSQPMGGADTEAFF. CDR3 nucleotides: TGTGCCAGCAGCTCACAACCCATGGGGGGGGCTGACACTGAAGCTTTCTTT.

This clone came up once. The V gene is TRBV10-2, the J gene TRBJ2-3; D possibly corresponds to TRBD2 (6 bases). The V gene's germline CDR1 is WSHSY and CDR2 SAAADI. This CDR3 spans 14 amino acids. V lost 8 bases to trimming and J lost 4 bases, with 16 bases between them. CDR3 DNA sequence: TGCGCCAGCGCCGGACTATCCCTCTCAGATACGCAGTATTTT. Translated, it gives CASAGLSLSDTQYF.

This chain joins TRBV10-3 and TRBJ2-3; a possible D gene is TRBD2 (7 bases). V was pared by 0 bases and J by 1 base, with 11 bases between. Germline CDR1 ENHRY, CDR2 SYGVKD. CDR3 length equals 16 residues. The CDR3 bases are TGTGCCATCAGTGAGTCAGGGGGGGGACGCACAGATACGCAGTATTTT. It encodes CAISESGGGRTDTQYF.

This clone was detected only a few times. The gene calls are TRBV7-8 and TRBJ1-2; D is undetermined. Germline CDR1 reads SGHVS; CDR2 reads FQNEAQ. CDR3 length equals 13 residues. Trimming took off 4 bases at V and 5 bases at J, with 11 bases between the two ends. This CDR3 is CASSSGDGYGYTF. In DNA form, the CDR3 reads TGTGCCAGCAGCTCAGGAGATGGATATGGCTACACCTTC.

This chain connects TRBV19 to TRBJ1-2; no reliable D call. Between the trimmed V and J ends, which lost 2 bases and 4 bases, there was a span of 11 bases. Germline values: CDR1 LNHDA, CDR2 SQIVND (reference sequence). CDR3 length equals 14 residues. As DNA, the CDR3 is TGTGCCAGTAGTATAAACCACATACTCTATGGCTACACCTTC. Protein sequence: CASSINHILYGYTF.

J is TRBJ1-4 and V is TRBV7-2; 7 bases fit TRBD1. The CDR3 spans 15 residues. V was pared by 5 bases and J by 7 bases, with 10 bases of the junction left unmatched. From germline, CDR1 is SGHTA and CDR2 FQGNSA. The CDR3 protein is CASSRDGRGVEKLFF. For the CDR3, the DNA is TGTGCCAGCAGCCGCGACGGCAGGGGGGTTGAAAAACTGTTTTTT. The full variable domain, completed using reference TRBV7-2 and TRBJ1-4, is GAGVSQSPSNKVTEKGKDVELRCDPISGHTALYWYRQSLGQGLEFLIYFQGNSAPDKSGLPSDRFSAERTGGSVSTLTIQRTQQEDSAVYLCASSRDGRGVEKLFFGSGTQLSVL.

The V call is TRBV6-5, the J call TRBJ1-3, with no clear D. This CDR3 comprises 16 residues. The V gene lost 0 bases and the J gene lost 0 bases, with 9 bases spanning the gap. Germline assignment: CDR1 MNHEY and CDR2 SVGAGI. In DNA form, the CDR3 reads TGTGCCAGCAGTTACTCGAGGGAGCACTCTGGAAACACCATATATTTT. This encodes CASSYSREHSGNTIYF.

V and J are TRBV6-6 and TRBJ2-3, with TRBD2 matching 11 bases. Germline V gene lookup returns CDR1 MNHNY and CDR2 SVGAGI (reference sequence). The CDR3 contains 15 residues. V shed 5 bases and J 2 bases; nucleotides not matched to a gene: 3. This chain's CDR3 is CASSPSGGHTDTQYF. The CDR3 bases are TGTGCCAGCAGTCCTAGCGGGGGGCACACAGATACGCAGTATTTT.